This T cell receptor (beta chain) was captured in a study of Ad26.COV2.S vaccination and SARS-CoV-2 variants. Points from the study as a whole: Reportedly, after vaccination the spike-specific CD8+ and CD4+ T cell responses displayed substantial breadth.

The CDR3 sequence is 16 residues long. Per the germline V gene, CDR1 is SSHAT and CDR2 is FNYEAQ (reference sequence). V lost 5 bases, J lost 0 bases, and 16 bases lay in between. Regarding this clone: Antigen unknown.

Here immunoSEQ multiplex PCR was the method, and the copy in TCRdb shows in-frame clones only, minus some. The sample yields 380,000 or so clones, roughly 80% seen once. Treatment reported: around 19 received Ad26.COV2.S at low or high dose, single or two shots; about five received placebo; per-sample allocation not given. Samples came from day 63 after the first vaccine or placebo injection. It was an adult aged 18-55 years in Boston who was the donor. Material: peripheral blood, obtained in a trial of Ad26.COV2.S vaccine versus placebo. This receptor was identified in a person between 18 and 65 years old who received the Ad26.COV2.S COVID-19 vaccine or a placebo. This chain uses TRBV7-7 with TRBJ2-5, with D possibly matching TRBD2 (5 bases). CDR3 region: CASSPARGSYQETQYF. In DNA, the CDR3 is TGTGCCAGCAGCCCCGCTCGAGGGTCATACCAAGAGACCCAGTACTTC.